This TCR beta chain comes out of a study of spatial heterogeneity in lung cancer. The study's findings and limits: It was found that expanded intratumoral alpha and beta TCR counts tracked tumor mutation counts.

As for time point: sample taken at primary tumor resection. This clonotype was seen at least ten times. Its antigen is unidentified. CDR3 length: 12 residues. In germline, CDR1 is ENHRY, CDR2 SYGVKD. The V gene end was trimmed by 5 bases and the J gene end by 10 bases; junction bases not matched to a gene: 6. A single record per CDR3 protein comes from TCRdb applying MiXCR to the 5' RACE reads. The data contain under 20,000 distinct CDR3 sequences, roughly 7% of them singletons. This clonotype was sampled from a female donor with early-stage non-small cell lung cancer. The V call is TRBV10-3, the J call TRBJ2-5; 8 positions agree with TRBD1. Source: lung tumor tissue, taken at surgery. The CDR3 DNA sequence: TGTGCCATCAGTTCGGGACAGGTCTACCAGTACTTC. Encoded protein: CAISSGQVYQYF.